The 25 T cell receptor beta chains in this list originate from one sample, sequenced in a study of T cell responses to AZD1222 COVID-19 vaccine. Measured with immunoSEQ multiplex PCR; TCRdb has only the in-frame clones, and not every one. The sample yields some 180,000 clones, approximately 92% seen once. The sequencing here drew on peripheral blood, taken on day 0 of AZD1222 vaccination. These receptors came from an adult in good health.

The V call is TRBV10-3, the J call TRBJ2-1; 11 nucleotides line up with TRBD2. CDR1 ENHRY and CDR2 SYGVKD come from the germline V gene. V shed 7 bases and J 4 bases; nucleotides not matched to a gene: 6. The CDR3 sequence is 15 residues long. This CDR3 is CAIKQGLAEYNEQFF. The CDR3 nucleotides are TGTGCCATCAAGCAGGGACTAGCGGAATACAATGAGCAGTTCTTC.

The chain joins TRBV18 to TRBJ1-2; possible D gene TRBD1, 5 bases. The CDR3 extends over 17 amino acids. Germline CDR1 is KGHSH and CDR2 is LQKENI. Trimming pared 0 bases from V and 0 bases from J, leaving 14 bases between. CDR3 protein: CASSPPGRGGSNYGYTF. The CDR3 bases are TGTGCCAGCTCACCACCGGGAAGGGGTGGATCTAACTATGGCTACACCTTC.

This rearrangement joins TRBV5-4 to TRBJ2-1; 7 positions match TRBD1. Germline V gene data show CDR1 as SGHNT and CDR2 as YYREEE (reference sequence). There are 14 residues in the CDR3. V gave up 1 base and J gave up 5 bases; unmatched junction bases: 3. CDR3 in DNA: TGTGCCAGCAGCTTGAAACAGGGGAACAATGAGCAGTTCTTC. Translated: CASSLKQGNNEQFF.

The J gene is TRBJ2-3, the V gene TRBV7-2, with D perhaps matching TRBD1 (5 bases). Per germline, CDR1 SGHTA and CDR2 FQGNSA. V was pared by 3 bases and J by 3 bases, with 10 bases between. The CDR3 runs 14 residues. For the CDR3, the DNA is TGTGCCAGCAGCTTTACCCCAGGGACAGATACGCAGTATTTT. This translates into CASSFTPGTDTQYF.

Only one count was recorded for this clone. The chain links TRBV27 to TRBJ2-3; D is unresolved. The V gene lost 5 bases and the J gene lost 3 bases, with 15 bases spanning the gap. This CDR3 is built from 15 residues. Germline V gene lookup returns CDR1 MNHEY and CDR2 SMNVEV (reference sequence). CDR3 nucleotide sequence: TGTGCCAGCAGTCCGACAAACTTCTTTACAGATACGCAGTATTTT. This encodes CASSPTNFFTDTQYF.

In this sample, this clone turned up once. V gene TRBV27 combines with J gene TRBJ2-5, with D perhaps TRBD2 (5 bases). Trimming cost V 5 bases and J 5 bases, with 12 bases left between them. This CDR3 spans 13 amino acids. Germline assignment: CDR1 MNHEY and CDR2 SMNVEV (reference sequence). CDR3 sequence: CASSPSRRETQYF. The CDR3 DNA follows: TGTGCCAGCAGTCCCTCCAGGAGGGAGACCCAGTACTTC.

DNA for the CDR3: TGTGCCAGCAGCCCCCGACTTAGCGGGAGTAGGTACGAGCAGTACTTC. It translates to CASSPRLSGSRYEQYF. The genes are TRBV11-2 and TRBJ2-7; 9 nucleotides agree with TRBD2. V shed 5 bases, J shed 4 bases, and the junction held 12 bases outside the gene matches. Germline CDR1 is SGHAT and CDR2 is FQNNGV. The CDR3 sequence is 16 residues long.

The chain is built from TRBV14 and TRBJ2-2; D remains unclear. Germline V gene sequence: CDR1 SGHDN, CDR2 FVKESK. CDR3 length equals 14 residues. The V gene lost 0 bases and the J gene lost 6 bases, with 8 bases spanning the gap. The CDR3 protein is CASSQDRRAGELFF. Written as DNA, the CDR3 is TGTGCCAGCAGCCAAGATCGTAGAGCCGGGGAGCTGTTTTTT.

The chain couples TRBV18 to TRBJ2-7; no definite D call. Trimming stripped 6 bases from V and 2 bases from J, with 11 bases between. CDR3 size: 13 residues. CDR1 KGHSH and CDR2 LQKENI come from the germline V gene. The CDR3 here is CASSVNEAYEQYF. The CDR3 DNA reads TGTGCCAGCTCCGTCAATGAGGCCTACGAGCAGTACTTC.

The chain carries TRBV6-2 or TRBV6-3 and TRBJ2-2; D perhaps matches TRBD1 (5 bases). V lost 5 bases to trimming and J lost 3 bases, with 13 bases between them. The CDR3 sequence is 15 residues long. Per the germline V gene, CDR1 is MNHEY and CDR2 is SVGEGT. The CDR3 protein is CASSAGPWDTGELFF. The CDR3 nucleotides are TGTGCCAGCAGTGCAGGGCCTTGGGACACCGGGGAGCTGTTTTTT.

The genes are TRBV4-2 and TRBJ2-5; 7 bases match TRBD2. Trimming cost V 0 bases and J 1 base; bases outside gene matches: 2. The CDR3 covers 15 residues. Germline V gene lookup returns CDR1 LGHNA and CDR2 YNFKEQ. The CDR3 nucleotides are TGTGCCAGCAGCCAAGATCTAGCGGCCCAAGAGACCCAGTACTTC. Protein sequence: CASSQDLAAQETQYF.

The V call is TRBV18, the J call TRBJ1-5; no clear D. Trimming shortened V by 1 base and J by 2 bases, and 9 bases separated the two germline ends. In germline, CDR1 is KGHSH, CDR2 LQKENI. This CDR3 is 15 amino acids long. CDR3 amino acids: CASSPQGEGNQPQHF. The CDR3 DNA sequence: TGTGCCAGCTCACCACAGGGTGAGGGCAATCAGCCCCAGCATTTT.

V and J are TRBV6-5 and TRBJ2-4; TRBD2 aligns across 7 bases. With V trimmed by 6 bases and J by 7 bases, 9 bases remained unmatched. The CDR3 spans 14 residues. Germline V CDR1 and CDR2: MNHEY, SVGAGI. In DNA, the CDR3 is TGTGCCAGCAGAACCCCCGGGGGGTCGAACATTCAGTACTTC. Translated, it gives CASRTPGGSNIQYF.

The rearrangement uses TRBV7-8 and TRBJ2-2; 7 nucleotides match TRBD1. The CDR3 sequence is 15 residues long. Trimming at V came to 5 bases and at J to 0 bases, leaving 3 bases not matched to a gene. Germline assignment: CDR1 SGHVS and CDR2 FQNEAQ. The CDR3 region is CASSHGTANTGELFF. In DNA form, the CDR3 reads TGTGCCAGCAGCCACGGGACAGCGAACACCGGGGAGCTGTTTTTT.

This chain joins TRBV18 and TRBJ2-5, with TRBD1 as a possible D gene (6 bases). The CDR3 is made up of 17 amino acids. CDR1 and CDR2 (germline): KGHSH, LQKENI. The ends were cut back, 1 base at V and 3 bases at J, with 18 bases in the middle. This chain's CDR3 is CASSPLNIWSGEETQYF. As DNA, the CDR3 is TGTGCCAGCTCACCACTAAATATATGGTCAGGGGAAGAGACCCAGTACTTC.

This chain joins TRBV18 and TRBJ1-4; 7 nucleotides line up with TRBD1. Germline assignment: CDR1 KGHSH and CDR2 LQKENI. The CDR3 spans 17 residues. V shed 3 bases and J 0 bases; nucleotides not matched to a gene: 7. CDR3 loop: CASSPMGQPATNEKLFF. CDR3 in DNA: TGTGCCAGCTCACCGATGGGACAGCCTGCAACTAATGAAAAACTGTTTTTT.

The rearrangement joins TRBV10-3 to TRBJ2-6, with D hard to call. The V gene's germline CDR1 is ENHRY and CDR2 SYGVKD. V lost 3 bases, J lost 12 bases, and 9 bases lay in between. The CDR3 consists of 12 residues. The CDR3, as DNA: TGTGCCATCAGTGATGGTCTCGCCGTCCTGACTTTC. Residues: CAISDGLAVLTF.

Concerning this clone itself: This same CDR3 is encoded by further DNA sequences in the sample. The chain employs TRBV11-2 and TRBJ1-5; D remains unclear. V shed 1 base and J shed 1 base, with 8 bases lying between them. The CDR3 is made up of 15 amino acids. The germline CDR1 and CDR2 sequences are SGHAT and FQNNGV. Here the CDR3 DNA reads TGTGCCAGCAGCTTAGTGGCGGGAAGCAATCAGCCCCAGCATTTT. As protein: CASSLVAGSNQPQHF.

Here the CDR3 DNA reads TGTGCCAGTAGTTCGAGCGGGGGGGATGGAGATACGCAGTATTTT. Its translation is CASSSSGGDGDTQYF. This chain uses TRBV19 with TRBJ2-3; 10 positions match TRBD2. The trim removed 5 bases at V and 5 bases at J, leaving 7 bases unmatched. The CDR3 extends over 15 amino acids. CDR1 and CDR2 from the germline V gene are LNHDA and SQIVND (reference sequence).

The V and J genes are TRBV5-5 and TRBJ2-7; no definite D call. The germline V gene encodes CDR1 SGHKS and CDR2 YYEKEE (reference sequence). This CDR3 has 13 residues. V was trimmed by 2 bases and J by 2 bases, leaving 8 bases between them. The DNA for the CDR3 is TGTGCCAGCAGCTTTCACGGGCCCTACGAGCAGTACTTC. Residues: CASSFHGPYEQYF.

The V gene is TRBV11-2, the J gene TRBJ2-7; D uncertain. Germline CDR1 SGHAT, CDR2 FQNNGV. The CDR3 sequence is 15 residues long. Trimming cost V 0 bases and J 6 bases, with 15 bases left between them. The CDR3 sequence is CASSLDRVLRSEQYF. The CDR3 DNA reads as TGTGCCAGCAGCTTAGATCGAGTTCTAAGGAGCGAGCAGTACTTC.

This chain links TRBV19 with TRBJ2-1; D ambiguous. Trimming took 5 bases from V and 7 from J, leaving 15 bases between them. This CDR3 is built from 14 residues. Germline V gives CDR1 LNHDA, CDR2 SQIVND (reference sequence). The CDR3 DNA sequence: TGTGCCAGTAGTCACAAGACCCTCCAAAATGAGCAGTTCTTC. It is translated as CASSHKTLQNEQFF.

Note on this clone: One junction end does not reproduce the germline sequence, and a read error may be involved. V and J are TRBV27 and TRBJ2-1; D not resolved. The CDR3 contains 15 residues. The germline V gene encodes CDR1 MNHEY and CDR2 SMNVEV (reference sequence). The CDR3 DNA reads TGTGCCAGCAGTCTATCTAGGATCTCAGTAGATGAGCAGTTCTTC. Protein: CASSLSRISVDEQFF.

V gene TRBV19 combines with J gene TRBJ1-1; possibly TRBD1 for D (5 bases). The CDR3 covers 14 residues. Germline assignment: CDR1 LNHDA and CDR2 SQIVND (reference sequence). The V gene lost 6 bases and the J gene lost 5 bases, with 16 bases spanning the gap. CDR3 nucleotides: TGTGCCAGTAGGCCGACGGCGGGGCGGACTGAAGCTTTCTTT. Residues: CASRPTAGRTEAFF.

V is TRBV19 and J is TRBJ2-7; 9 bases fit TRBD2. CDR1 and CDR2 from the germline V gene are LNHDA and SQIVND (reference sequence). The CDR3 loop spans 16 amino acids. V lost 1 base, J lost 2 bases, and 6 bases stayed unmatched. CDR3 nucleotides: TGTGCCAGTAGTATAGCATCGCGGGAGGGCCCCTACGAGCAGTACTTC. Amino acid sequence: CASSIASREGPYEQYF.